Following are 18 T cell receptor beta chains from one sample sequenced in a study of Graves' ophthalmopathy and Graves' hyperthyroidism. Transcripts of RNA were the source for amplifying TCR beta CDR3 regions. Second-round multiplex PCR came after a first-round RT-PCR that employed HTBI primers. TCRdb re-derived calls from the multiplex PCR reads in MiXCR, one entry per CDR3 protein. The data show a few hundred thousand distinct CDR3 sequences, with 15% seen just once and 7% held by the top ten. Sequencing was performed on peripheral blood. The receptors originated from a woman aged 18-30 years with stable Graves' hyperthyroidism.

This clonotype was observed at least ten times. The chain uses TRBV4-1 and TRBJ2-7; 9 nucleotides align to TRBD2. Germline lookup yields CDR1 MGHRA and CDR2 YSYEKL. J was trimmed by 3 bases and V by 3 bases; bases with no gene match: 12. The CDR3 loop spans 17 amino acids. The CDR3 loop reads CASSHDLARGGLYEQYF. The CDR3 DNA reads as TGCGCCAGCAGCCACGACTTAGCGCGGGGGGGCCTCTACGAGCAGTACTTC.

A word on this clonotype: Since a much larger clone is just one base distant, this may be a read error. This rearrangement joins TRBV13 to TRBJ1-2, with D tentatively TRBD1 (5 bases). The length of the CDR3 is 14 residues. Germline-derived CDR1 and CDR2 are PRHDT and FYEKMQ (reference sequence). The germline V and J ends were trimmed by 4 bases and 4 bases, with 13 bases remaining between them. CDR3 amino acids: CASSSAGGPYGYTF. The CDR3 region has the DNA TGTGCCAGCAGCTCAGCGGGGGGTCCCTATGGCTACACCTTC.

In this sample, this clonotype turned up many times. The chain recombines TRBV6-5 with TRBJ2-7; 8 bases map to TRBD1. CDR3 length equals 13 residues. V trimming: 6 bases; J trimming: 3 bases; junction bases outside the gene matches: 4. Germline loops: CDR1 MNHEY, CDR2 SVGAGI. CDR3 loop: CASRQGAVYEQYF. The CDR3 DNA reads as TGTGCCAGCAGGCAGGGGGCTGTCTACGAGCAGTACTTC.

The chain has TRBV5-8 and TRBJ2-2, with 7 positions matching TRBD1. The CDR3 consists of 15 residues. V dropped 4 bases and J dropped 0; count of bases not matched to a gene: 3. Germline V gene lookup returns CDR1 SGHTS and CDR2 YDEGEE. The CDR3 reads CASSLGQSNTGELFF. Here the CDR3 DNA reads TGTGCCAGCAGCCTGGGACAGTCGAACACCGGGGAGCTGTTTTTT. Together with reference TRBV5-8 and TRBJ2-2, the CDR3 gives the full variable domain: EAGVTQSPTHLIKTRGQQATLRCSPISGHTSVYWYQQALGLGLQFLLWYDEGEERNRGNFPPRFSGRQFPNYSSELNVNALELEDSALYLCASSLGQSNTGELFFGEGSRLTVL.

In this sample, this clonotype turned up many times. The chain uses TRBV6-5 and TRBJ1-5, with D maybe TRBD1 (5 bases). Trimming pared 5 bases from V and 10 bases from J, leaving 15 bases between. The length of the CDR3 is 13 residues. Germline V lookup: CDR1 MNHEY, CDR2 SVGAGI. CDR3 protein: CASSPGTPSPQHF. Written as DNA, the CDR3 is TGTGCCAGCAGTCCCGGGACGCCTTCCCCCCAGCATTTT.

This clonotype was observed at least ten times. The chain employs TRBV5-1 and TRBJ2-6; D may be TRBD2 (5 bases). The CDR3 is 16 residues long. The germline V and J ends were trimmed by 4 bases and 1 base, with 12 bases remaining between them. Germline CDR1 and CDR2: SGHRS and YFSETQ. CDR3 region: CASSPGFTSGANVLTF. CDR3 bases: TGCGCCAGCAGCCCGGGGTTCACATCTGGGGCCAACGTCCTGACTTTC.

This clonotype has only a few counts. This clone may be a read error of a much larger clone one base away. The chain has TRBV12-3 or TRBV12-4 and TRBJ1-6; tentatively, D is TRBD1 (5 bases). The CDR3 length is 17 residues. The CDR3 spells CASSLRVSGSHNSPLYF. The CDR3 DNA reads as TGTGCCAGCAGTTTAAGGGTGTCAGGGTCACATAATTCACCCCTCTACTTT.

This clonotype was seen only once. The J gene is TRBJ2-3, the V gene TRBV6-2 or TRBV6-3; 14 bases line up with TRBD2. Per germline, CDR1 MNHEY and CDR2 SVGEGT. Germline trimming cut 5 bases from V and 4 bases from J; bases unmatched to any gene: 14. The CDR3 is 19 residues long. CDR3 loop: CASSHRTSGGRQSPDTQYF. CDR3 bases: TGTGCCAGCAGTCACCGGACTAGCGGGGGGCGGCAAAGCCCAGATACGCAGTATTTT.

Regarding this clonotype: This clone may be a read error of a much larger clone one base away. The chain employs TRBV12-3 or TRBV12-4 and TRBJ2-5; D remains unclear. There are 12 residues in the CDR3. CDR3: CASGPSQETKYF. CDR3 nucleotide sequence: TGTGCCAGCGGGCCCAGCCAAGAGACCAAGTACTTC.

This clonotype was observed at least ten times. V is TRBV11-2 and J is TRBJ2-7, with 7 bases fitting TRBD2. This CDR3 spans 15 amino acids. V shed 0 bases and J 7 bases; nucleotides not matched to a gene: 9. In germline, CDR1 is SGHAT, CDR2 FQNNGV. The CDR3 sequence is CASSLEERGPLEQYF. The CDR3 DNA reads as TGTGCCAGCAGCTTAGAGGAGCGGGGACCCCTTGAGCAGTACTTC.

This clonotype was detected a few times. The J gene is TRBJ1-1, the V gene TRBV19, with a possible D match to TRBD1 (5 bases). V lost 4 bases, J lost 0 bases, and 12 bases lay in between. The length of the CDR3 is 15 residues. From germline, CDR1 is LNHDA and CDR2 SQIVND (reference sequence). CDR3 residues: CASSTADSLNTEAFF. The CDR3 bases are TGTGCCAGTAGTACGGCTGACAGCTTGAACACTGAAGCTTTCTTT.

This clonotype was found many times. A junction boundary mismatches the germline segment, possibly from a read error. The CDR3 is CASIGGSNEQYF. The DNA for the CDR3 is TGTGCCAGCATTGGCGGCTCCAACGAGCAGTACTTC. The gene calls are TRBV2 and TRBJ2-7; no clear D gene. The CDR3 covers 12 residues. Looked up from germline, CDR1 is SNHLY and CDR2 is FYNNEI.

This clonotype has at least ten counts. The chain carries TRBV20-1 and TRBJ1-5, with a tentative D call TRBD1 (5 bases). V shed 6 bases and J shed 2 bases, with 11 bases lying between them. CDR1 and CDR2 (germline): DFQATT, SNEGSKA (reference sequence). This CDR3 has 13 residues. CDR3 protein: CSAPGDGNQPQHF. CDR3 bases: TGCAGTGCCCCCGGGGACGGCAATCAGCCCCAGCATTTT.

This clonotype was counted at least ten times. V gene TRBV9 combines with J gene TRBJ1-2; 9 bases align to TRBD1. The CDR3 is made up of 13 amino acids. The germline CDR1 and CDR2 sequences are SGDLS and YYNGEE. Trimming took 3 bases from V and 5 from J; bases not matched to a gene: 2. DNA of the CDR3: TGTGCCAGCAGCGGGGACAGGGAATATGGCTACACCTTC. This gives the protein CASSGDREYGYTF.

This clonotype occurred many times. The chain couples TRBV19 to TRBJ2-5; the D gene is possibly TRBD2 (6 bases). V was trimmed by 4 bases and J by 1 base, leaving 13 bases between them. Per germline, CDR1 LNHDA and CDR2 SQIVND (reference sequence). The CDR3 is 15 residues long. In DNA form, the CDR3 reads TGTGCCAGTAGTAAATCCGGGACTGTCCAAGAGACCCAGTACTTC. Protein: CASSKSGTVQETQYF. Based on the CDR3 plus reference TRBV19 and TRBJ2-5, the full variable domain is DGGITQSPKYLFRKEGQNVTLSCEQNLNHDAMYWYRQDPGQGLRLIYYSQIVNDFQKGDIAEGYSVSREKKESFPLTVTSAQKNPTAFYLCASSKSGTVQETQYFGPGTRLLVL.

Only a few counts were recorded for this clonotype. The genes are TRBV5-1 and TRBJ1-1; possible D gene TRBD1, 6 bases. Trimming stripped 3 bases from V and 1 base from J, with 16 bases between. The germline gives CDR1 SGHRS, CDR2 YFSETQ. The CDR3 is made up of 16 amino acids. CDR3 sequence reads: CASSWEGAGANTEAFF. The CDR3 DNA sequence: TGCGCCAGCAGCTGGGAGGGTGCAGGGGCGAACACTGAAGCTTTCTTT.

The table lists this clonotype with many counts. This may stem from a read error, because a much larger clone lies one nucleotide away. CDR3 amino acids: CASSYLAETQYF. CDR3 DNA: TGTGCCAGCAGTTACTTGGCAGAGACCCAGTACTTC. V is TRBV6-5 and J is TRBJ2-5, with no clear D. The V end was cut by 1 base, the J end by 4 bases, with 4 bases between. The CDR3 consists of 12 residues. Germline V gene data show CDR1 as MNHEY and CDR2 as SVGAGI.

This clonotype was counted ten times or more. The DNA for the CDR3 is TGCAGCGTTGATCTCACAGGACCCACTGGTGGCTACACCTTC. It translates to CSVDLTGPTGGYTF. The V call is TRBV29-1, the J call TRBJ1-2; maybe TRBD1 (5 bases). The V end was cut by 3 bases, the J end by 7 bases, with 18 bases between. There are 14 residues in the CDR3. CDR1 is SQVTM and CDR2 is ANQGSEA in the germline V gene.